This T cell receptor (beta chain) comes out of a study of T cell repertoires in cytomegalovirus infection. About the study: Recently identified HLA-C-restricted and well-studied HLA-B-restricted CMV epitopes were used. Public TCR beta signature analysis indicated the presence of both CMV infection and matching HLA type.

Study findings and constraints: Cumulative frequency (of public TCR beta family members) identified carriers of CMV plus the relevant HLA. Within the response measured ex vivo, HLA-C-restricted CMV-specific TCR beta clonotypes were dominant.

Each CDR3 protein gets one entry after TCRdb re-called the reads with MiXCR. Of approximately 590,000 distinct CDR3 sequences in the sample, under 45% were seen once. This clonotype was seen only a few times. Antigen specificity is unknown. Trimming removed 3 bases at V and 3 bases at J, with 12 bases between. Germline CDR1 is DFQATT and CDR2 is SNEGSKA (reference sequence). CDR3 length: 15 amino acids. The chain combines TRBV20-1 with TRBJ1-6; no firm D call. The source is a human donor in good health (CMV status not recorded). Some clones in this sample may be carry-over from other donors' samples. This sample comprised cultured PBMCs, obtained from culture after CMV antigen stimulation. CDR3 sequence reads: CSASMRAVYNSPLHF. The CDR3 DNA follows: TGCAGTGCTAGTATGCGGGCCGTCTATAATTCACCCCTCCACTTT.